The rows below give T cell receptor beta chains drawn from one sample of a study of identical twins. TCRdb reanalysed the 5' RACE reads using MiXCR and keeps one entry per CDR3 protein. Found here are fewer than 500,000 distinct CDR3 sequences, approximately 14% of them singletons; the top ten hold about 1%. These same records also appear under a second study, on yellow fever vaccine responses in identical twins.

Sequenced sample: CD4+ T cells sorted from blood. Receptor source: a woman aged 18-30 years in good health. Both conserved end residues are part of each CDR3. A D gene is named only where the DNA matches it firmly. Size is stated for part of the rows, as once, few or many counts, or as a class when the clone is expanded.

clone size,D gene,J gene,V gene,CDR3 DNA,CDR3 protein
many,TRBD1,TRBJ1-2,TRBV29-1,TGCAGCGTTGTCGAACAGGGGAGTGGCGGCTACACCTTC,CSVVEQGSGGYTF
-,TRBD2,TRBJ2-3,TRBV28,TGTGCCAGCAGTACCGGGACTATAACCACAGATACGCAGTATTTT,CASSTGTITTDTQYF
few,-,TRBJ2-4,TRBV28,TGTGCCAGCAGTTTATCTCGGTTGCTAGCCAAAAACATTCAGTACTTC,CASSLSRLLAKNIQYF
few,-,TRBJ2-3,TRBV14,TGTGCCAGCAGCCAAGAGGGTACGCAGTATTTT,CASSQEGTQYF
few,-,TRBJ2-1,TRBV7-6,TGTGCCAGCAGCTTATACGGGGGGCAGTTAGAAGGGGAGCAGTTCTTC,CASSLYGGQLEGEQFF
-,-,TRBJ1-4,TRBV30,TGTGCCTGGAGTGCTTCCGGGGAAAAACTGTTTTTT,CAWSASGEKLFF
-,TRBD1,TRBJ2-5,TRBV6-5,TGTGCCAGCAGTTACTCGAGACAGGGTGGAGAGACCCAGTACTTC,CASSYSRQGGETQYF
-,-,TRBJ2-1,TRBV5-5,TGTGCCAGCAGCTTGGCCACGAAGCAGTTCTTC,CASSLATKQFF
few,TRBD2,TRBJ2-1,TRBV4-1,TGCGCCAGCAGCCAAGTAAGACTAGCGGGGGGCTACAATGAGCAGTTCTTC,CASSQVRLAGGYNEQFF
many,TRBD2,TRBJ2-1,TRBV12-3/TRBV12-4,TGTGCCAGCAGTTTACGTGCCAGCGGGAACAATGAGCAGTTCTTC,CASSLRASGNNEQFF
many,TRBD2,TRBJ2-3,TRBV5-1,TGCGCCAGCAGCGCGGGACTAGCGGGGGCGACAGATACGCAGTATTTT,CASSAGLAGATDTQYF
-,TRBD2,TRBJ2-1,TRBV20-1,TGCAGTGCTAGAGATCTAGCGGGGCCCGGGTACAATGAGCAGTTCTTC,CSARDLAGPGYNEQFF
few,TRBD2,TRBJ2-1,TRBV10-1,TGCGCCAGCAGTGATCAAGCGGGAGGGCCAAATGAGCAGTTCTTC,CASSDQAGGPNEQFF
-,TRBD2,TRBJ2-1,TRBV12-3/TRBV12-4,TGTGCCAGCAGTCGGACTAGCGGGAGACTGACAAATGAGCAGTTCTTC,CASSRTSGRLTNEQFF
few,TRBD1,TRBJ2-1,TRBV12-3/TRBV12-4,TGTGCCAGCAGTTTACATACAGGGGTCCTTTACAATGAGCAGTTCTTC,CASSLHTGVLYNEQFF
few,-,TRBJ2-7,TRBV5-1,TGCGCCAGCAGCATGAAAACAGGGTTCCACGAGCAGTACTTC,CASSMKTGFHEQYF
few,-,TRBJ2-7,TRBV7-2,TGTGCCAGCAGCTTCATGGACAGAGGCGGGTACGAGCAGTACTTC,CASSFMDRGGYEQYF
few,TRBD2,TRBJ2-3,TRBV12-3/TRBV12-4,TGTGCCAGCAGTTCAAGGCGGGGGGGCAGTTATACGCAGTATTTT,CASSSRRGGSYTQYF
few,TRBD1,TRBJ2-7,TRBV12-3/TRBV12-4,TGTGCCAGCAGTCATAACCCGGGGACAGCGACCTACGAGCAGTACTTC,CASSHNPGTATYEQYF